The 3 T cell receptor beta chains reported below all come from one sample, sequenced in a study of monozygotic twins with inflammatory bowel disease. After re-calling the 5' RACE reads, TCRdb lists one entry per CDR3 protein, DNA absent. This listing includes around 230,000 distinct CDR3 sequences. Sequenced: blood. These receptors all stem from a human donor with ulcerative colitis or Crohn's disease, or a healthy co-twin of an affected twin (not recorded which).

The chain has TRBV12-3 or TRBV12-4 and TRBJ2-5; TCRdb calls TRBD1, which cannot be checked without DNA. This CDR3 region has 17 residues. Here the CDR3 reads CASSLDNLGTGGQTQYF.

This chain links TRBV25-1 with TRBJ2-7. The germline V gene encodes CDR1 MGHDK and CDR2 SYGVNS. The CDR3 runs to 14 residues. The CDR3 spells CASSEYGRSYEQYF.

The chain has TRBV10-3 and TRBJ2-1; TCRdb designates TRBD1, a call that cannot be tested without DNA. Germline lookup yields CDR1 ENHRY and CDR2 SYGVKD. CDR3 length: 15 residues. The CDR3 loop is CAISEGQGVDNEQFF.